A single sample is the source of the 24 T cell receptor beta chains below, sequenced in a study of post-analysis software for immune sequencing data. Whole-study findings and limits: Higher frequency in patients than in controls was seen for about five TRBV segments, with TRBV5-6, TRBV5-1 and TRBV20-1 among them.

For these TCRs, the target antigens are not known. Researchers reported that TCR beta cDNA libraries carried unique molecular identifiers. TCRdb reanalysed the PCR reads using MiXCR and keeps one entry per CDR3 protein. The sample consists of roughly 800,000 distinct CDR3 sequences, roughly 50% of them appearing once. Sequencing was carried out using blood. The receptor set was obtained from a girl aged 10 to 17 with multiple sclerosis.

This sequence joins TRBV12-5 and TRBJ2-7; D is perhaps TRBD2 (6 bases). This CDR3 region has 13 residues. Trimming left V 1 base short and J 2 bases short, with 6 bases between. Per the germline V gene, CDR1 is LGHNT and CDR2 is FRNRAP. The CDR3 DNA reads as TGTGCTAGTGGTTTGGCGGGAGCCTACGAGCAGTACTTC. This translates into CASGLAGAYEQYF.

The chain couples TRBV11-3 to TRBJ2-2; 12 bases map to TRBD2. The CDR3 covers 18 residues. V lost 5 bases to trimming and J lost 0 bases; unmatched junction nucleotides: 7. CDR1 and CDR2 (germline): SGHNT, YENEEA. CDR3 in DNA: TGTGCCAGCAGCCGCGGACTAGCGGGACCAGCGAACACCGGGGAGCTGTTTTTT. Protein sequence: CASSRGLAGPANTGELFF.

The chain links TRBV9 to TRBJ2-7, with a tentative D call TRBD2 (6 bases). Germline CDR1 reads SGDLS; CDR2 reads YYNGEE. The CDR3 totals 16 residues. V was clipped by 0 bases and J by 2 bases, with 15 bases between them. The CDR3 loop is CASSVAPRDPTYEQYF. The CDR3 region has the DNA TGTGCCAGCAGCGTAGCGCCGCGGGACCCAACCTACGAGCAGTACTTC. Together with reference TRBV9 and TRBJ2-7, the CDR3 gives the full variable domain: DSGVTQTPKHLITATGQRVTLRCSPRSGDLSVYWYQQSLDQGLQFLIQYYNGEERAKGNILERFSAQQFPDLHSELNLSSLELGDSALYFCASSVAPRDPTYEQYFGPGTRLTVT.

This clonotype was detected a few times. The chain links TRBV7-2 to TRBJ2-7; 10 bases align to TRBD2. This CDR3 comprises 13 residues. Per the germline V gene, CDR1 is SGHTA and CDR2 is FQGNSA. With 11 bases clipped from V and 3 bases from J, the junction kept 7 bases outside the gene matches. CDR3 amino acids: CASTTSGNYEQYF. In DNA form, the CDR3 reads TGTGCCTCTACAACTAGCGGGAACTACGAGCAGTACTTC.

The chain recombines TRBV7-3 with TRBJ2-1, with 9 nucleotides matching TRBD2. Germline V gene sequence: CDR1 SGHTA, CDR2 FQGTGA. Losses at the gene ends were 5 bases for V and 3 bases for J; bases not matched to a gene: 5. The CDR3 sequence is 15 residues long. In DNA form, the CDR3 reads TGTGCCAGCAGCCCTGGACTAGCGCACTACAATGAGCAGTTCTTC. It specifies CASSPGLAHYNEQFF. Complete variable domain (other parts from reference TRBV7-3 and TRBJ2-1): GAGVSQTPSNKVTEKGKYVELRCDPISGHTALYWYRQSLGQGPEFLIYFQGTGAADDSGLPNDRFFAVRPEGSVSTLKIQRTERGDSAVYLCASSPGLAHYNEQFFGPGTRLTVL.

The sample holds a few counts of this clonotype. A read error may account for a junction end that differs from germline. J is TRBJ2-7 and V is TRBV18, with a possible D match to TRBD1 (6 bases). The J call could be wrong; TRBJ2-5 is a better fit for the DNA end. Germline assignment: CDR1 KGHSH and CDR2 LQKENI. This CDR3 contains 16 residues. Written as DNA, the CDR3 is TGTGCCAGCTCCCCACGACTGTGGACAGAGGGGGAGACCCAGTACTTC. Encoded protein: CASSPRLWTEGETQYF.

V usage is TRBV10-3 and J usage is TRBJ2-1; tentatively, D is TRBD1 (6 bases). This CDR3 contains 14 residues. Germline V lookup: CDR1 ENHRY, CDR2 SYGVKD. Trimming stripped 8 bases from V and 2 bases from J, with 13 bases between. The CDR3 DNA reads TGTGCCATCGGGACGGACAGCCCCTACAATGAGCAGTTCTTC. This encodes CAIGTDSPYNEQFF.

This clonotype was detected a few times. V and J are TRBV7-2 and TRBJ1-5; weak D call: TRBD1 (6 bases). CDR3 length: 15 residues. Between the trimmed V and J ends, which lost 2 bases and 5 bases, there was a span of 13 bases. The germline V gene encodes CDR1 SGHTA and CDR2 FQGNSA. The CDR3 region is CASSLRGDTYQPQHF. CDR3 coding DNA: TGTGCCAGCAGCTTAAGAGGGGACACCTATCAGCCCCAGCATTTT.

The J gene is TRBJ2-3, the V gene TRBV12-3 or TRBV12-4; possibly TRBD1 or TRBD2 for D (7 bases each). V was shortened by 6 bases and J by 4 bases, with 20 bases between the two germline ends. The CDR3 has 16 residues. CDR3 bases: TGTGCCAGCAGAGCACAGGGGCGACTAGCATCAGATACGCAGTATTTT. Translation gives CASRAQGRLASDTQYF.

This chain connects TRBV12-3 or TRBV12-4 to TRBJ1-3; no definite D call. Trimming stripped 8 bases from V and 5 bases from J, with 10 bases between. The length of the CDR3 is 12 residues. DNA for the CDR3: TGTGCCAGCTCCCGGGGTAGAAACACCATATATTTT. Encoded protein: CASSRGRNTIYF.

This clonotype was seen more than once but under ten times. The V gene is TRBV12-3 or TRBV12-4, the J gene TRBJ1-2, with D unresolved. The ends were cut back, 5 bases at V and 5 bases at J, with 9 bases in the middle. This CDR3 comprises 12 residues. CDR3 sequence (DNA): TGTGCCAGCAGTATTACAGAGTATGGCTACACCTTC. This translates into CASSITEYGYTF.

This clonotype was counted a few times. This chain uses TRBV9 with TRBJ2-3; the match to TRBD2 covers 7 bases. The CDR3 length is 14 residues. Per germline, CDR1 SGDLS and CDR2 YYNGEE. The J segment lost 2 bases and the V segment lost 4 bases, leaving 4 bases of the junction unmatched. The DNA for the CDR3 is TGTGCCAGCAGCTACCGACTAGCCACAGATACGCAGTATTTT. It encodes CASSYRLATDTQYF.

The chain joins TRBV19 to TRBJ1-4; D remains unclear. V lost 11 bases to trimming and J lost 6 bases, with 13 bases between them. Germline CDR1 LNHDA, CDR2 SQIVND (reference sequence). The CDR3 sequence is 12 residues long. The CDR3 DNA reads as TGTGCCCGTTCCGGCGGGGATGAAAAACTGTTTTTT. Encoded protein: CARSGGDEKLFF. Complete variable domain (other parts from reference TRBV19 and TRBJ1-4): DGGITQSPKYLFRKEGQNVTLSCEQNLNHDAMYWYRQDPGQGLRLIYYSQIVNDFQKGDIAEGYSVSREKKESFPLTVTSAQKNPTAFYLCARSGGDEKLFFGSGTQLSVL.

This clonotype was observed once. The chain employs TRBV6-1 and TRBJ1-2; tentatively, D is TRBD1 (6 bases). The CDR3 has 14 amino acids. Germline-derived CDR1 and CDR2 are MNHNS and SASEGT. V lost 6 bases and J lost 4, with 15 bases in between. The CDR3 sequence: CASRIGGRPYGYTF. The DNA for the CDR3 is TGTGCCAGCAGAATAGGGGGACGGCCCTATGGCTACACCTTC.

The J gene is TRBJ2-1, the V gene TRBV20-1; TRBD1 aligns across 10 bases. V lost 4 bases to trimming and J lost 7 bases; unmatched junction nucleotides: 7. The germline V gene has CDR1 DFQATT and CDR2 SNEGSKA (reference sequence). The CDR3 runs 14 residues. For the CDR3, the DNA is TGCAGTGCTAACACGGACAGGGGGGAAAATGAGCAGTTCTTC. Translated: CSANTDRGENEQFF.

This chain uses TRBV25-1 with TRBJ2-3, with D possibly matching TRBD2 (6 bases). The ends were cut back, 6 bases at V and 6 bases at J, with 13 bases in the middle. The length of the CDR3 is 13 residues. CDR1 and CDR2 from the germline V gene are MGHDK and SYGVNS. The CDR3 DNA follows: TGTGCCAGCAGGGCGGGGATTGGGGATACGCAGTATTTT. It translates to CASRAGIGDTQYF.

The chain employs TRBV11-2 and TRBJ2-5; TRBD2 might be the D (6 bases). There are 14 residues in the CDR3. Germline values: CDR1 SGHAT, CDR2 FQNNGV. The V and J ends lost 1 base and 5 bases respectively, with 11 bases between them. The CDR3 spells CASSLGGGMETQYF. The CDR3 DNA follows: TGTGCCAGCAGCTTAGGTGGCGGGATGGAGACCCAGTACTTC.

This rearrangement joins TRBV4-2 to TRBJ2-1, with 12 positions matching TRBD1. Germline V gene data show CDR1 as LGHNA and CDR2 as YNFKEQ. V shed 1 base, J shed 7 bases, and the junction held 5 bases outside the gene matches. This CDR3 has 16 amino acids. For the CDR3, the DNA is TGTGCCAGCAGCCAAGCAGGGACAGGGGGCACAAATGAGCAGTTCTTC. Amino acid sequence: CASSQAGTGGTNEQFF.

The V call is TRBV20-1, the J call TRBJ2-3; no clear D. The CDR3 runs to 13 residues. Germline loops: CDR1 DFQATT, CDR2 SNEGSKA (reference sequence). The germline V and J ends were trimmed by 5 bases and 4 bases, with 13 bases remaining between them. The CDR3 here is CSAGVPAADTQYF. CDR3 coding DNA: TGCAGTGCTGGGGTCCCCGCGGCAGATACGCAGTATTTT.

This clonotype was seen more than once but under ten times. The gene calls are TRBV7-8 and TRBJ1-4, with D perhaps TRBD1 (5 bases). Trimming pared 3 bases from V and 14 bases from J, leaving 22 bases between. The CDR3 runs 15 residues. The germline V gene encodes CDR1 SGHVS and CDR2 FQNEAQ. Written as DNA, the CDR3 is TGTGCCAGCAGCTTCGGGGCAGGGCCCCAGAAAATGCTGTTTTTT. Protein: CASSFGAGPQKMLFF.

CDR3 sequence reads: CASSLGGLAGVGETQYF. CDR3 nucleotides: TGTGCCAGCAGCTTGGGGGGACTAGCGGGAGTTGGAGAGACCCAGTACTTC. The chain recombines TRBV11-2 with TRBJ2-7; 14 bases match TRBD2. The last part of the DNA fits TRBJ2-5 better; the J call may be wrong. Germline-derived CDR1 and CDR2 are SGHAT and FQNNGV. The CDR3 has 17 residues.

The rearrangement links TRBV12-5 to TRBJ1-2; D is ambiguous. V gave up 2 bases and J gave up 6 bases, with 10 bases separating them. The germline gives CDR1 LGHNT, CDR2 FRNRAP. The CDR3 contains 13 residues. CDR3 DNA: TGTGCTAGTGGTTTGACGGCCAGGAATGGCTACACCTTC. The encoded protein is CASGLTARNGYTF. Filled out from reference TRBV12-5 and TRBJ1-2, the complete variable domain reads DARVTQTPRHKVTEMGQEVTMRCQPILGHNTVFWYRQTMMQGLELLAYFRNRAPLDDSGMPKDRFSAEMPDATLATLKIQPSEPRDSAVYFCASGLTARNGYTFGSGTRLTVV.

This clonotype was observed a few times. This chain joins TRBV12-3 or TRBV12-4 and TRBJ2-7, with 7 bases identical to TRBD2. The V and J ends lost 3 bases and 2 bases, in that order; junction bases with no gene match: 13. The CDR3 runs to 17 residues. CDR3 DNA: TGTGCCAGCAGTTTGGCTGTGGGCGGGAGTAGGCCCTACGAGCAGTACTTC. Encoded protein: CASSLAVGGSRPYEQYF.

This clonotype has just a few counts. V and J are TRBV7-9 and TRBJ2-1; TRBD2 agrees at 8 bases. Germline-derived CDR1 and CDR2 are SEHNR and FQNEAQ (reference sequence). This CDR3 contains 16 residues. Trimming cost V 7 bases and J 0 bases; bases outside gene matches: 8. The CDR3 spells CASMAGSGDSYNEQFF. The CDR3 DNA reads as TGTGCCAGCATGGCAGGTAGCGGGGACTCCTACAATGAGCAGTTCTTC.